The clone carrying this T cell receptor (beta chain) occurred many times. The antigen is unknown. This record comes from a study of T cell repertoires in cytomegalovirus infection. The study's findings and limits: HLA-C-restricted CMV clonotypes gave the most frequent clonotype in two of eight donors.

MiXCR, applied by TCRdb to the reads, yields one record per CDR3 protein. The data contain over 100,000 distinct CDR3 sequences, 10% of them singletons. Germline CDR1 is MNHNS and CDR2 is SASEGT. Losses at the gene ends were 10 bases for V and 3 bases for J; bases not matched to a gene: 2. CDR3 size: 13 residues. This chain links TRBV6-1 with TRBJ2-7, with 14 bases fitting TRBD2. The sample taken for sequencing was PBMCs, sequenced either directly or after in vitro stimulation (not recorded which). The receptor was derived from a human donor in good health (CMV status not recorded). Some clones in this sample may be carry-over from other donors' samples. CDR3 DNA: TGTGCCACCGGGACTAGCGGGAGCTACGAGCAGTACTTC. This translates into CATGTSGSYEQYF.